Following are 15 T cell receptor beta chains from one sample sequenced in a study of blood T cell repertoires in COVID-19. Sequenced by immunoSEQ multiplex PCR; TCRdb stores in-frame clones only, minus some. The sample holds approximately 110,000 clones, around 83% seen once. The sequencing sample was made of peripheral blood. These receptors all come from a woman over 75 with acute or convalescent COVID-19.

This clone has just one count. V and J are TRBV10-3 and TRBJ1-2, with 7 bases matching TRBD1. There are 13 residues in the CDR3. The V gene end was trimmed by 10 bases and the J gene end by 4 bases; junction bases not matched to a gene: 9. Germline CDR1 is ENHRY and CDR2 is SYGVKD. The CDR3 DNA is TGTGCCACCCAAACAGGGGTTGGCTATGGCTACACCTTC. This encodes CATQTGVGYGYTF.

The chain recombines TRBV28 with TRBJ2-3; 16 nucleotides line up with TRBD2. The junction had 4 bases not matched to a gene; V was cut back by 7 bases and J by 3 bases. CDR1 and CDR2 (germline): MDHEN, SYDVKM. The CDR3 has 16 residues. The CDR3 reads CASMGTSGRGTDTQYF. CDR3 sequence (DNA): TGTGCCAGCATGGGGACTAGCGGGAGGGGGACAGATACGCAGTATTTT.

This chain uses TRBV11-2 with TRBJ2-5; 10 positions agree with TRBD1. Per the germline V gene, CDR1 is SGHAT and CDR2 is FQNNGV. The J segment lost 5 bases and the V segment lost 7 bases, leaving 4 bases of the junction unmatched. CDR3 length: 13 residues. The CDR3 is CASTVDRGETQYF. DNA of the CDR3: TGTGCCAGCACCGTGGACAGGGGGGAGACCCAGTACTTC.

The rearrangement joins TRBV3-1 (or the pseudogene TRBV3-2) to TRBJ1-6, with TRBD1 matching over 10 bases. Germline CDR1 reads LGHDT; CDR2 reads YNNKEL (reference sequence). With 1 base clipped from V and 9 bases from J, the junction kept 15 bases outside the gene matches. CDR3 length: 19 amino acids. CDR3 DNA sequence: TGTGCCAGCAGCCAAGTGGTCGGGACAGGGGTTCCAGAAGGTTCACCCCTCCACTTT. This gives the protein CASSQVVGTGVPEGSPLHF.

V gene TRBV5-1 combines with J gene TRBJ1-4; D might be TRBD1 (5 bases). V was pared by 0 bases and J by 4 bases, with 7 bases between. Germline V gene sequence: CDR1 SGHRS, CDR2 YFSETQ. CDR3 length equals 14 residues. In DNA, the CDR3 is TGCGCCAGCAGCTTGGAGGGGAATAATGAAAAACTGTTTTTT. Residues: CASSLEGNNEKLFF.

The rearrangement joins TRBV6-5 to TRBJ1-5; 8 nucleotides line up with TRBD1. CDR3 length: 12 amino acids. The germline V gene has CDR1 MNHEY and CDR2 SVGAGI. The V segment lost 6 bases and the J segment 6 bases; nucleotides outside the gene matches: 1. The DNA of the CDR3 is TGTGCCAGCAGGACAGGGGTTCAGCCCCAGCATTTT. Its translation: CASRTGVQPQHF.

The genes are TRBV2 and TRBJ2-1; TRBD2 matches at 7 bases. Germline V gene data show CDR1 as SNHLY and CDR2 as FYNNEI. Unmatched junction bases numbered 5, after V lost 6 bases and J lost 3 bases. This CDR3 has 14 residues. CDR3 in DNA: TGTGCCAGCAGCCTTAGCGGGTTCTACAATGAGCAGTTCTTC. It translates to CASSLSGFYNEQFF.

V is TRBV5-1 and J is TRBJ2-1; perhaps TRBD2 as D (6 bases). Trimming removed 4 bases from V and 4 bases from J, with 9 bases in between. The germline CDR1 and CDR2 sequences are SGHRS and YFSETQ. The CDR3 extends over 13 amino acids. The CDR3 bases are TGCGCCAGCAGCCGACTAGGTTACAATGAGCAGTTCTTC. Protein sequence: CASSRLGYNEQFF.

In this sample, this clone turned up many times. The CDR3 spells CASSHNYPQETQYF. CDR3 bases: TGTGCCAGCAGTCACAACTACCCGCAAGAGACCCAGTACTTC. The genes are TRBV6-2 or TRBV6-3 and TRBJ2-5; D not certain. The ends were cut back, 5 bases at V and 2 bases at J, with 12 bases in the middle. Per germline, CDR1 MNHEY and CDR2 SVGEGT. The CDR3 covers 14 residues.

The rearrangement uses TRBV2 and TRBJ1-5; D not resolved. The CDR3 is made up of 14 amino acids. The germline V gene encodes CDR1 SNHLY and CDR2 FYNNEI. V lost 2 bases and J lost 4, with 9 bases in between. CDR3 DNA: TGTGCCAGCAGTGAAACTTCGGGAAATCAGCCCCAGCATTTT. Its protein is CASSETSGNQPQHF.

The chain joins TRBV5-1 to TRBJ2-2; D remains unclear. V lost 0 bases and J 4 bases, leaving 4 bases between the germline ends. This CDR3 has 13 amino acids. Germline CDR1 SGHRS, CDR2 YFSETQ. The CDR3 region is CASSLASTGELFF. DNA for the CDR3: TGCGCCAGCAGCTTGGCCAGCACCGGGGAGCTGTTTTTT.

This sequence joins TRBV14 and TRBJ1-4; 7 nucleotides align to TRBD1. The germline V gene encodes CDR1 SGHDN and CDR2 FVKESK. The V gene end was trimmed by 6 bases and the J gene end by 8 bases; junction bases not matched to a gene: 9. The CDR3 loop spans 14 amino acids. CDR3 amino acids: CASSPDRAPEKLFF. DNA of the CDR3: TGTGCCAGCAGTCCCGACAGGGCCCCCGAAAAACTGTTTTTT.

The chain uses TRBV5-4 and TRBJ1-5; TRBD1 aligns across 10 bases. This CDR3 is 16 amino acids long. V trimming: 2 bases; J trimming: 3 bases; junction bases outside the gene matches: 5. From germline, CDR1 is SGHNT and CDR2 YYREEE (reference sequence). The CDR3 reads CASSFMGQGNNQPQHF. The DNA for the CDR3 is TGTGCCAGCAGCTTTATGGGACAGGGGAACAATCAGCCCCAGCATTTT.

By share, this clone counts as medium-sized (0.01 to 0.1%). The V gene is TRBV11-3, the J gene TRBJ2-1; 7 bases map to TRBD2. This CDR3 region has 15 residues. V lost 2 bases to trimming and J lost 6 bases; unmatched junction nucleotides: 7. Looked up from germline, CDR1 is SGHNT and CDR2 is YENEEA. The CDR3 protein is CASSLQGLGSNEQFF. The CDR3 coding sequence is TGTGCCAGCAGCTTACAAGGACTAGGGAGCAATGAGCAGTTCTTC.

This clone showed up just a few times. V usage is TRBV7-8 and J usage is TRBJ2-7; perhaps TRBD1 as D (5 bases). Germline CDR1 SGHVS, CDR2 FQNEAQ. V lost 2 bases and J lost 6, with 11 bases in between. This CDR3 has 13 amino acids. As DNA, the CDR3 is TGTGCCAGCAGCTTAAGGGCAGGGCGCGAGCAGTACGTC. Translated, it gives CASSLRAGREQYV.